This T cell receptor beta chain appears in the sequencing data of a study of cytomegalovirus exposure and HLA in healthy donors (dated by TCRdb to 2015 to 2018). Study-wide context: An earlier analysis of several hundred of the donors reported roughly 300 Gb of sequence data and roughly 120 million unique TCR beta sequences obtained from roughly 170 million T cells. The study used immunosequencing to profile the T cell repertoires of around 600 subjects and linked those repertoires to cytomegalovirus serostatus. Across around 400 genotyped donors of the cohort, an average of roughly 230,000 unique TCR beta nucleotide sequences per donor were sequenced, and roughly 20% of those sequences were non-productive. Because of strong linkage in the cohort, a few DR-DQ haplotypes were treated as single units for association and clustering. In addition to the first cohort of 666 subjects, a separate validation cohort of around 110 different subjects was used. In a later genetic analysis, genome-wide SNP genotypes for about 55% of the roughly 670 donors were used, and that subset was treated as a discovery cohort. An earlier analysis of fewer than 700 of the donors applied high-throughput TCR beta sequencing to assess whether each TCR beta V gene segment acted as functional or pseudogenic. To study patterns of TCR occurrence, a later analysis re-analyzed previously published TCR beta repertoires from 700 or so donors and added high-resolution HLA genotyping. The number of donors typed differed by locus, with roughly 620-630 for A, B, C, DRB1 and DQB1, 522 for DQA1, 606 for DPA1, and some 470 for DPB1. The genetic ancestry cluster associated with self-reported Caucasian donors included 70% to 85% of the roughly 390 genotyped donors. Every discovery cohort repertoire had been produced on one sequencing platform. An early release covering approximately 600 HLA-typed donors comprised about 300 gigabases of sequencing data and about 90 million unique TCR sequences. Donor age, sex, ethnicity and CMV serostatus were collected together with the repertoire data. The study was designed to test whether signatures of past pathogen exposure could be identified by cataloging public T cell receptors. Both class I and class II loci were covered by HLA typing, at four-digit resolution. In the later analysis, no new phenotypic data were used to find candidate immune exposures; instead, reliance was placed on TCR beta sequences and their occurrence across donors. The study combined high-throughput TCR immunosequencing, statistical association of individual TCRs with disease status, and machine learning to predict cytomegalovirus infection status.

Overall study results and their limits: A later genetic analysis associated a missense DCLRE1C variant with V-gene and J-gene trimming of TCR beta chains, and an independent cohort replicated the association. Cytomegalovirus status was reported to be diagnosed by the classifier with high specificity and sensitivity in both the original and validation cohorts. Because HLA typing was unavailable for some donors at each locus, only the typed subset was used in association tests. A later analysis found that most CMV-associated TCR beta chains appeared HLA-restricted, with HLA associations seemingly driven largely by CMV exposure. Sequencing depth was assumed to be roughly uniform across donors in the presence/absence analyses, though that assumption may not hold. In an earlier analysis of 500 to 650 of the donors, most TCR beta V segments appeared in productive rearrangements about 90% or about 30% of the time, broadly matching IMGT annotations. Strong co-occurrence of HLA alleles, especially DR and DQ, made assigning TCR associations to individual alleles difficult. A few of the identified cytomegalovirus-associated TCR beta chains were confirmed in vitro to be specific for cytomegalovirus antigens. In a later analysis, HLA-associated TCR beta chains showed more clonal expansion and lower generation probabilities than non-associated chains that were equally common. A later genetic analysis reported fewer N-insertions in productive TCRs among donors in an Asian-associated ancestry cluster than the roughly 720-donor mean. A group of highly shared sequence variants was considered likely to be a technical artifact of the sequencing pipeline. In a later analysis, several top co-occurrence clusters were reported to appear linked to parvovirus B19, influenza, CMV and Epstein-Barr virus. Because counts were too low, 15 to 20 rarely observed V segments, including chromosome 9 orphons, were left out of the earlier analysis of roughly 600 of the donors. Correlated functional status among segregating V segments might reflect linkage disequilibrium, but an unknown experimental factor could not be ruled out. In a later analysis, around 15,000 TCR beta sequences were associated with specific HLA alleles at a false discovery rate of 0.05. According to the authors, the approach could potentially be generalized to other disease states and immunological phenotypes. The cohort was sequenced for TCR beta chains only, and without alpha or paired-chain data the features that could be detected were limited. For the cohort, immune exposure information was limited to CMV serostatus. In a later analysis, the rate of TCR association differed among HLA loci, with DRB1 alleles having the most associated TCRs and HLA-C alleles having the fewest. Some IMGT-functional V segments, including TRBV6-2 and TRBV6-3, could not be told apart with the 87-base-pair reads, so those segments were excluded. A further reported finding was that TCR beta sequences accurately predicted the HLA-A and HLA-B alleles for most subjects in the first cohort. In the study, some 160 TCR beta chains were listed as associated with cytomegalovirus. While some public TCRs were present in many individuals, most TCR sequences turned up only very rarely across donors.

Sequences SEHNR (CDR1) and FQNEAQ (CDR2) are obtained from the germline V gene (reference sequence). Measured from the cysteine to the phenylalanine, the CDR3 is 15 residues long. Only the CDR3 DNA is retained, 45 bases long and in frame from the first base. Trimming removed 0 bases from V and 7 bases from J; the gene matches leave 6 bases unexplained. The cohort consisted of hundreds of healthy bone marrow donors. At the time of sampling, all cohort members were nominally healthy, though unrecorded immune exposures were likely present. The donor tested CMV seropositive and was one of the 289 seropositive cohort members. Every donor gave a peripheral blood sample, and the peripheral blood mononuclear cells from that sample were used for TCR beta sequencing. The Qiagen DNeasy Blood Extraction Kit was used to extract genomic DNA from the blood cell samples. As concerns this clone: Its binding antigen is unknown. Base qualities were left out, and no much larger clone turns up one base away.

Libraries were prepared through the immunoSEQ multiplex PCR assay. A mixture of 60 forward primers for TCR Vbeta segments and 13 reverse primers for TCR Jbeta segments was used in the multiplex PCR. The CDR3 region of rearranged TCR beta genes was amplified from genomic DNA by a multiplex PCR assay. Amplified TCR beta libraries were sequenced as 87-base-pair reads on the Illumina HiSeq System. Per the authors' processing: A later analysis counted about 80 million unique TCR beta chains across the 650 to 800 repertoires, and roughly 9.9 million of these chains were shared by at least two donors. A nearest-neighbor algorithm error-corrected the raw reads and collapsed the reads into unique sequences, merging closely related sequences to remove PCR and sequencing errors. CDR3 sequences were aligned to IMGT reference sequences to assign V, D and J gene segments. For a sequence to be retained, a match of at least six nucleotides was required to both a V gene segment and a J gene segment. Rearrangements were called productive when the CDR3 lacked stop codons and stayed in frame with V and J; all others were non-productive. Following IMGT convention, CDR3 was defined as the stretch from the second conserved V-encoded cysteine up to the conserved J-encoded phenylalanine. The earlier analysis of 587 of the donors excluded sequences that lacked an unambiguous match to a single V gene segment. In an earlier analysis of some 590 of the donors, a V segment was called functional when productive rearrangements were above 56.7%, and segregating when the standard deviation between donors exceeded 5%. A statistical classification framework was developed to diagnose cytomegalovirus status using the catalog of TCR beta chain sequences. A later analysis assigned V and J genes by comparing TCR nucleotide sequences with IMGT/GENE-DB human TR gene sequences. A later analysis assigned CDR3 sequences and most-parsimonious VDJ recombination scenarios with the TCRdist pipeline. In a later analysis, each TCR beta chain was defined by its CDR3 amino acid sequence together with its V-gene family, and reads without a unique V-gene family were excluded. To address suspected cross-contamination and a sequencing artifact, a later analysis removed around 590 highly shared, low-generation-probability nucleotide sequences. A later analysis calculated a clonal expansion index for each public chain from normalized within-repertoire ranks of inferred template counts. In a later analysis, generation probabilities were computed using a VDJ recombination model fitted to out-of-frame rearrangements, and the results were checked against IGoR. In a later analysis, hypergeometric tests were used to score TCR-TCR, TCR-HLA and TCR-CMV co-occurrence, with a repertoire-size bias correction applied to TCR pairs. To estimate false discovery rates, a later analysis permuted the HLA or CMV assignments 20 times. In a later analysis, co-occurring TCRs were grouped with DBSCAN, and TCRdist sequence similarity was added when clustering was performed within HLA-allele-positive subsets. Repertoires with fewer than 30,000 or more than 120,000 public chains were left out of co-occurrence clustering, as were four to six repertoires with anomalous nucleotide sharing. This is the immuneACCESS table as TCRdb keeps it, with only in-frame sequences that have V and J called. A part of the clones is gone; compared with another copy, unresolved V genes explain less than half, and the rest is unexplained. D and trimming come from the DNA, and the V and J calls and clone size come from that table. Recorded for this sample are over 100,000 clones; around 66% of them occurred a single time. About 8.9% of the sample lies in the top ten.

The V and J genes are TRBV7-9 and TRBJ1-5; TRBD1 lines up with 7 middle nucleotides. The clonotype comes from a woman aged 40 to 50 in good health and CMV-seropositive. Sequenced sample: PBMCs. This receptor has the CDR3 CASSLAGTERQPQHF. The DNA sequence is TGTGCCAGCAGCTTAGCCGGGACAGAGAGACAGCCCCAGCATTTT.